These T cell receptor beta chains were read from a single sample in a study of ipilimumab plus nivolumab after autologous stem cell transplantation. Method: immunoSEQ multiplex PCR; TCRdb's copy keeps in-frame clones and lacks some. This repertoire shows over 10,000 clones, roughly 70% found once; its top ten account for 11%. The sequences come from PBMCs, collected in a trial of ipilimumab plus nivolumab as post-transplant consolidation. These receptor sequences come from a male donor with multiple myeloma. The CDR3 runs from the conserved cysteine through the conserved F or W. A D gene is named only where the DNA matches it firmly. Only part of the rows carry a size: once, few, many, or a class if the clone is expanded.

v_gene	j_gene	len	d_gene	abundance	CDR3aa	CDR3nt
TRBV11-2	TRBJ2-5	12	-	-	CASSLSGETQYF	TGTGCCAGCAGCTTATCTGGGGAGACCCAGTACTTC
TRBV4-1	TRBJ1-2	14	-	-	CASSLERAEYGYTF	TGCGCCAGCAGCCTGGAGCGGGCTGAATATGGCTACACCTTC
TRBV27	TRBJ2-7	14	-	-	CASSPVVRGTEQYF	TGTGCCAGCAGCCCCGTAGTGAGGGGTACCGAGCAGTACTTC
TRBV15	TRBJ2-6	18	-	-	CATSRGVSPSSGANVLTF	TGTGCCACCAGCAGAGGTGTCAGTCCTAGCTCTGGGGCCAACGTCCTGACTTTC
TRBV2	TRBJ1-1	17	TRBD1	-	CASIFSGQGALNTEAFF	TGTGCCAGCATTTTCTCGGGACAGGGGGCTTTGAACACTGAAGCTTTCTTT
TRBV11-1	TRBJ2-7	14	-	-	CASSPRQISYEQYF	TGTGCCAGCAGCCCCCGACAGATCTCCTACGAGCAGTACTTC
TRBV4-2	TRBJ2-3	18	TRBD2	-	CASSQDLARTSVTDTQYF	TGTGCCAGCAGCCAAGATCTAGCCAGGACTAGCGTAACAGATACGCAGTATTTT
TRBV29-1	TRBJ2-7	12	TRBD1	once	CSVEGTGYEQYF	TGCAGCGTTGAGGGGACAGGGTACGAGCAGTACTTC
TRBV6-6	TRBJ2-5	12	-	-	CATSLGRETQYF	TGTGCCACCTCTCTGGGGAGGGAGACCCAGTACTTC
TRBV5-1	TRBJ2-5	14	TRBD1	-	CASSWTGKGETRYF	TGCGCCAGCAGCTGGACAGGGAAGGGGGAGACCCGGTACTTC
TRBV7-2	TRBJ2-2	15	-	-	CASSLSGTNTGELFF	TGTGCCAGCAGCTTGTCGGGGACGAACACCGGGGAGCTGTTTTTT
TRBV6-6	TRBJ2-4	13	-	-	CASSYTPPGDQYF	TGTGCCAGCAGTTACACACCCCCAGGGGACCAGTACTTC
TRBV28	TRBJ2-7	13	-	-	CASKGGSSYEQYF	TGTGCCAGCAAGGGAGGTAGCTCCTACGAGCAGTACTTC
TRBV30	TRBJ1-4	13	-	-	CAWSAQRGEKLFF	TGTGCCTGGAGTGCCCAACGCGGTGAAAAACTGTTTTTT
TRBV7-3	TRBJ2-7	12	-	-	CASSFPPGEQYF	TGTGCCAGCAGCTTCCCACCGGGGGAGCAGTACTTC
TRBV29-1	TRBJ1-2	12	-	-	CSVPELIYGYTF	TGCAGCGTTCCAGAACTCATCTATGGCTACACCTTC
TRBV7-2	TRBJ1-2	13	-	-	CASSASGVAGYTF	TGTGCCAGCAGCGCGTCAGGGGTGGCTGGCTACACCTTC
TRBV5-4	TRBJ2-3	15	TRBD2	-	CASSPGGTSTDTQYF	TGTGCCAGCAGCCCCGGGGGGACTAGCACAGATACGCAGTATTTT